The entry below gives a single T cell receptor beta chain sequence along with its context. The data were obtained in a study of cytomegalovirus exposure and HLA in healthy donors. Germline loops: CDR1 SGHVS, CDR2 FNYEAQ. The CDR3 has 15 residues. The ends were cut back, 0 bases at V and 4 bases at J, with 12 bases in the middle. With 60 Vbeta and 13 Jbeta primers, the PCR was carried out. The data were produced by immunoSEQ multiplex PCR, yet TCRdb's version contains in-frame clones alone and is incomplete. The sample includes 85,000 to 95,000 clones, 70% to 80% of them seen just once. The source material was PBMCs. V is TRBV7-6 and J is TRBJ2-5, with D possibly matching TRBD1 (5 bases). This receptor was taken from a man aged 25-40 years in good health and CMV-seropositive. CDR3 loop: CASSLAGSGRETQYF. The DNA for the CDR3 is TGTGCCAGCAGCTTAGCGGGTTCAGGGCGAGAGACCCAGTACTTC.